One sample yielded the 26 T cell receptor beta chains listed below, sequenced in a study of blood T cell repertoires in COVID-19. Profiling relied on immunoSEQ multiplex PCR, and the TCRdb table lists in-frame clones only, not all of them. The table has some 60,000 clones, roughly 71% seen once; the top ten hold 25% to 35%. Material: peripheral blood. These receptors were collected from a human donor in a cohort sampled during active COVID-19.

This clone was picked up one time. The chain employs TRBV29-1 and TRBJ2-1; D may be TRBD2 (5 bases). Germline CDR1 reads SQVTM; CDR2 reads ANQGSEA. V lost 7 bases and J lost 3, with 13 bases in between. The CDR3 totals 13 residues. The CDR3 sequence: CSGRESGYNEQFF. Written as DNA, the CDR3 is TGCAGCGGTCGGGAATCCGGCTACAATGAGCAGTTCTTC.

The CDR3 is CASSRSSVTANSPLHF. CDR3 bases: TGTGCCAGCAGTCGTTCGAGCGTGACAGCAAATTCACCCCTCCACTTT. V gene TRBV6-2 or TRBV6-3 combines with J gene TRBJ1-6; perhaps TRBD1 as D (5 bases). CDR3 length: 16 amino acids. V gave up 5 bases and J gave up 7 bases, with 18 bases separating them. Germline lookup yields CDR1 MNHEY and CDR2 SVGEGT.

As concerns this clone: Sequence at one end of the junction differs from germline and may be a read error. The CDR3 region has the DNA TGTGCTAGCAGCTTGGGGCGGGGGGCGTACGAGCAGTACTTC. As protein: CASSLGRGAYEQYF. The V and J genes are TRBV7-7 and TRBJ2-7; TRBD2 agrees at 8 bases. This CDR3 is 14 amino acids long. Per germline, CDR1 SSHAT and CDR2 FNYEAQ (reference sequence).

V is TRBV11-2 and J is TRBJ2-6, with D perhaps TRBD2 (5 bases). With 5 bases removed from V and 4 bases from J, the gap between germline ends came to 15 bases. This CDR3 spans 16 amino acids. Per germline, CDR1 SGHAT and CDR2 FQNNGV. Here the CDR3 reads CASSLKWEIGANVLTF. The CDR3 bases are TGTGCCAGCAGCCTTAAGTGGGAGATCGGGGCCAACGTCCTGACTTTC.

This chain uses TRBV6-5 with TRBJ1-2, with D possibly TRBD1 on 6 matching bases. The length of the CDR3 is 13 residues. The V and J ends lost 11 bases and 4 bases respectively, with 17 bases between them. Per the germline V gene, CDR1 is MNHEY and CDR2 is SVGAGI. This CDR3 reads CASWDTGSYGYTF. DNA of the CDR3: TGTGCCTCCTGGGACACGGGCTCCTATGGCTACACCTTC.

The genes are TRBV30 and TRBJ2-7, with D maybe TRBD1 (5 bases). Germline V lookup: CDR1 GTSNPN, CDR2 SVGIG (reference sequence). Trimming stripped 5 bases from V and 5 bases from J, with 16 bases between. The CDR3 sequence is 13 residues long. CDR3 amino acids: CAWGTGQTDEQYF. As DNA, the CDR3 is TGTGCCTGGGGAACAGGACAAACGGACGAGCAGTACTTC.

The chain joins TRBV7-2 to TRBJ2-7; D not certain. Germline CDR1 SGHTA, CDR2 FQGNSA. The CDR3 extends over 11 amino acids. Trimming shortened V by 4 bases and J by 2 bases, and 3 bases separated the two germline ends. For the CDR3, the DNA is TGTGCCAGCAGCTCCGCCTACGAGCAGTACTTC. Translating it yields CASSSAYEQYF.

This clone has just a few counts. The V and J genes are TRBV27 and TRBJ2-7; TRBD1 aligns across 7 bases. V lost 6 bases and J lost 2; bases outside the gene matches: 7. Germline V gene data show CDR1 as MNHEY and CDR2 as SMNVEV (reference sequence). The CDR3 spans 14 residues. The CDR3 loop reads CASSPRDSTYEQYF. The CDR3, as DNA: TGTGCCAGCAGCCCCCGGGACAGCACCTACGAGCAGTACTTC.

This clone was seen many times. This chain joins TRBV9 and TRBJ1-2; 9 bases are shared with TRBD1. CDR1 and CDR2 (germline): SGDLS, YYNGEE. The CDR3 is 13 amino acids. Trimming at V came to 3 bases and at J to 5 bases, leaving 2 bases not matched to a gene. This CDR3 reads CASSGQGVYGYTF. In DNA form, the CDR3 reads TGTGCCAGCAGCGGACAGGGGGTTTATGGCTACACCTTC. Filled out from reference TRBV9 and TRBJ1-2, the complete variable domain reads DSGVTQTPKHLITATGQRVTLRCSPRSGDLSVYWYQQSLDQGLQFLIQYYNGEERAKGNILERFSAQQFPDLHSELNLSSLELGDSALYFCASSGQGVYGYTFGSGTRLTVV.

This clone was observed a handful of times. As DNA, the CDR3 is TGTGCCAGCAGCAAACAAACTACTAGCACAGATACGCAGTATTTT. Translating it yields CASSKQTTSTDTQYF. J is TRBJ2-3 and V is TRBV7-6; D gene unclear. Germline V lookup: CDR1 SGHVS, CDR2 FNYEAQ. Trimming stripped 5 bases from V and 0 bases from J, with 12 bases between. This CDR3 region has 15 residues.

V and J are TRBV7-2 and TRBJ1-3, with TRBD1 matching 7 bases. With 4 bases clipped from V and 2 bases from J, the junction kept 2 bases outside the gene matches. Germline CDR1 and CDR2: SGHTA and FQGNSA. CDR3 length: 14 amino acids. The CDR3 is CASSSGTAGNTIYF. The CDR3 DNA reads TGTGCCAGCAGCTCGGGGACAGCTGGAAACACCATATATTTT.

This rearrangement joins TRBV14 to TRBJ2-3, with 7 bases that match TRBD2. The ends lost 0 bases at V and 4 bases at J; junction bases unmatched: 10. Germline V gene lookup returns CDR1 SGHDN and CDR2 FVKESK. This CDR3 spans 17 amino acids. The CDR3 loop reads CASSQERAGWLADTQYF. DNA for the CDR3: TGTGCCAGCAGCCAAGAACGAGCGGGGTGGTTGGCAGATACGCAGTATTTT.

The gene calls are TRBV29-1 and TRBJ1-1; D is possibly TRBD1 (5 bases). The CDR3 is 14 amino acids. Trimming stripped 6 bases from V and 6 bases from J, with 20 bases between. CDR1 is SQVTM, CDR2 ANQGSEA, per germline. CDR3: CSVSGGRTRAEAFF. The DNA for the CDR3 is TGCAGCGTGTCGGGAGGCAGGACAAGGGCTGAAGCTTTCTTT.

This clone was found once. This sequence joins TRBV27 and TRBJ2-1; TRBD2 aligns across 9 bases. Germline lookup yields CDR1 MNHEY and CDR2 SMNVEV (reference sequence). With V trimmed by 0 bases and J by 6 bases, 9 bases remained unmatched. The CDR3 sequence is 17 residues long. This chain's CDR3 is CASSLSRELAGANEQFF. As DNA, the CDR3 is TGTGCCAGCAGTTTATCTCGGGAATTAGCGGGAGCCAATGAGCAGTTCTTC.

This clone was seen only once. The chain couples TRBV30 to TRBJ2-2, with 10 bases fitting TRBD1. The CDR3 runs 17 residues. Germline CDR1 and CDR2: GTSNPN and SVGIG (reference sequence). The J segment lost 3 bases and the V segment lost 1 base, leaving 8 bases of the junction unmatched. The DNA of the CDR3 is TGTGCCTGGAGTGCAACCCCCGGGACAGGGGACACCGGGGAGCTGTTTTTT. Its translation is CAWSATPGTGDTGELFF.

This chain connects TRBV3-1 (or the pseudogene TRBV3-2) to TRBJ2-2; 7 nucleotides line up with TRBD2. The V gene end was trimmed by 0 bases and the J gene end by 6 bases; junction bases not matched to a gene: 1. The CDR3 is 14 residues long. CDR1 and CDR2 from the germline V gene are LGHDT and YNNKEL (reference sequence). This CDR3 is CASSQDREAGELFF. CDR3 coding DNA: TGTGCCAGCAGCCAAGACCGGGAGGCCGGGGAGCTGTTTTTT.

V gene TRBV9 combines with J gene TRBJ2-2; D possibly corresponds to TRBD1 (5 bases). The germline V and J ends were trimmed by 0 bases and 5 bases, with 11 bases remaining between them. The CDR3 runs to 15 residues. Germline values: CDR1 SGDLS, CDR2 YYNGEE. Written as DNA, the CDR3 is TGTGCCAGCAGCGTAGAACCAGGGCGAACCGGGGAGCTGTTTTTT. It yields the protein CASSVEPGRTGELFF.

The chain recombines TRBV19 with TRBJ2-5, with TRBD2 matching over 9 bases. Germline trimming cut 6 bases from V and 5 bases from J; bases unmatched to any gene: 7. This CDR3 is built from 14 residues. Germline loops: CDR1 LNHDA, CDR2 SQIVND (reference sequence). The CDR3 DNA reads TGTGCCAGTAGACTTAGCGGGAGCGGGGAGACCCAGTACTTC. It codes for CASRLSGSGETQYF. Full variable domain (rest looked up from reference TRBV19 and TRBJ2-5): DGGITQSPKYLFRKEGQNVTLSCEQNLNHDAMYWYRQDPGQGLRLIYYSQIVNDFQKGDIAEGYSVSREKKESFPLTVTSAQKNPTAFYLCASRLSGSGETQYFGPGTRLLVL.

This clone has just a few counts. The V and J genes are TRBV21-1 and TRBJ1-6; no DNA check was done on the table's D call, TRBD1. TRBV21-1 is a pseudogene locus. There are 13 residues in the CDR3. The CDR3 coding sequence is TGTGCCACCGATCCAGGTTTGGAATCACCCCTCCACTTT. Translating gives CATDPGLESPLHF.

CDR3 DNA: TGTGCCAGCAGTGAAGCGGTCCGGGGTTCGGTCGAAGCTTTCTTT. This codes for CASSEAVRGSVEAFF. This chain connects TRBV6-1 to TRBJ1-1; the D is unclear. Germline-derived CDR1 and CDR2 are MNHNS and SASEGT. V lost 0 bases, J lost 8 bases, and 16 bases lay in between. The CDR3 is made up of 15 amino acids.

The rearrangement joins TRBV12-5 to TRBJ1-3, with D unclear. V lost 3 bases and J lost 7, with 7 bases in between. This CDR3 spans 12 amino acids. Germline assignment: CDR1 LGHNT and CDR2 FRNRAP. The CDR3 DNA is TGTGCTAGTGGTTTACGCGCCAACACCATATATTTT. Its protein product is CASGLRANTIYF. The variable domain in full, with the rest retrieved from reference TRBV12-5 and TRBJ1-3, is DARVTQTPRHKVTEMGQEVTMRCQPILGHNTVFWYRQTMMQGLELLAYFRNRAPLDDSGMPKDRFSAEMPDATLATLKIQPSEPRDSAVYFCASGLRANTIYFGEGSWLTVV.

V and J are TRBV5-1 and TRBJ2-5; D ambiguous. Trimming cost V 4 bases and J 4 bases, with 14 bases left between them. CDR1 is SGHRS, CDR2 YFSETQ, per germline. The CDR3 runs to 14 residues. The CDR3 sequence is CASSPLPAGETQYF. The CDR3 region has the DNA TGCGCCAGCAGCCCGTTGCCAGCAGGAGAGACCCAGTACTTC. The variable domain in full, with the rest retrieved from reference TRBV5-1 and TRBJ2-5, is KAGVTQTPRYLIKTRGQQVTLSCSPISGHRSVSWYQQTPGQGLQFLFEYFSETQRNKGNFPGRFSGRQFSNSRSEMNVSTLELGDSALYLCASSPLPAGETQYFGPGTRLLVL.

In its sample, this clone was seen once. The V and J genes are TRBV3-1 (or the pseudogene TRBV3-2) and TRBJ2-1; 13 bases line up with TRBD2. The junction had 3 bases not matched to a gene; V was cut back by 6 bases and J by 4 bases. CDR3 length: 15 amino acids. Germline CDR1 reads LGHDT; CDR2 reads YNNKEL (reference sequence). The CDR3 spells CASRQTSGRYNEQFF. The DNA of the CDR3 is TGTGCCAGCAGGCAGACTAGCGGGAGGTACAATGAGCAGTTCTTC.

CDR3 protein: CATRDRGFSPLHF. In nucleotides, the CDR3 is TGTGCCACCAGGGACAGGGGTTTCTCACCCCTCCACTTT. The chain employs TRBV19 and TRBJ1-6, with 10 positions matching TRBD1. The V and J ends lost 10 bases and 10 bases, in that order; junction bases with no gene match: 7. This CDR3 has 13 amino acids. CDR1 is LNHDA and CDR2 is SQIVND in the germline V gene (reference sequence).

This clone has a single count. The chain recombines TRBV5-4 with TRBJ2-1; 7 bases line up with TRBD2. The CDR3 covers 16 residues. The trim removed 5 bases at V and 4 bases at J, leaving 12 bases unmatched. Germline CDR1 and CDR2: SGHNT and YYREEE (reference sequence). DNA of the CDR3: TGTGCCAGCAGGTTATCCGCGGGAGCAATATACAATGAGCAGTTCTTC. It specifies CASRLSAGAIYNEQFF.

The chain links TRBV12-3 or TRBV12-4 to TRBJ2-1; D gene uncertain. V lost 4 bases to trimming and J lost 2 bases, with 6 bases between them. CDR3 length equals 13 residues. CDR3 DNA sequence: TGTGCCAGCAGTTACCGGGCCTACAATGAGCAGTTCTTC. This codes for CASSYRAYNEQFF.